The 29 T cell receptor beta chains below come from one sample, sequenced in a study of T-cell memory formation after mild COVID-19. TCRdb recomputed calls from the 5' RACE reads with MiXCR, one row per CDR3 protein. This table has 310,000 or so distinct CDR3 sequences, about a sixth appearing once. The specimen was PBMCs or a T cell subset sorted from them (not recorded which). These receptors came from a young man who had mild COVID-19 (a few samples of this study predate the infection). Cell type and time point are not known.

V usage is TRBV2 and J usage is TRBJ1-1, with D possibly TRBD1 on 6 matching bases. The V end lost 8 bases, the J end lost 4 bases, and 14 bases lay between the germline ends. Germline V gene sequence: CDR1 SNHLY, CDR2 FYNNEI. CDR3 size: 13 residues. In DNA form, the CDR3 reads TGTGCCAGCGCCCTACAGGGAGGCACTGAAGCTTTCTTT. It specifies CASALQGGTEAFF. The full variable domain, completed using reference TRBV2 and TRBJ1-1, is EPEVTQTPSHQVTQMGQEVILRCVPISNHLYFYWYRQILGQKVEFLVSFYNNEISEKSEIFDDQFSVERPDGSNFTLKIRSTKLEDSAMYFCASALQGGTEAFFGQGTRLTVV.

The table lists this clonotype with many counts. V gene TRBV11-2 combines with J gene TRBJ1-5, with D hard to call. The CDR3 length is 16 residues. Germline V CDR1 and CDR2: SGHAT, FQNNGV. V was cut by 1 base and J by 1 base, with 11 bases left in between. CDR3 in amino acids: CASSLGVGGSNQPQHF. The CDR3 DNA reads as TGTGCCAGCAGCTTAGGGGTCGGCGGGAGCAATCAGCCCCAGCATTTT.

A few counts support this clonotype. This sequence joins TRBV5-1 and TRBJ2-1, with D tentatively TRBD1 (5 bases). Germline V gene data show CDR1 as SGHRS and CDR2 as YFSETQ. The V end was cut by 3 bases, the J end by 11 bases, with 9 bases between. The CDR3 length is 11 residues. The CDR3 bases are TGCGCCAGCAGCTCCCGACAGCAGCAGTTCTTC. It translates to CASSSRQQQFF.

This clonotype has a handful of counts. CDR3 sequence (DNA): TGTGCCAGCACTTTGGCAGGGTTCTACGAGCAGTACTTC. It encodes CASTLAGFYEQYF. J is TRBJ2-7 and V is TRBV12-3 or TRBV12-4, with D perhaps TRBD1 (5 bases). The CDR3 totals 13 residues. V was pared by 7 bases and J by 3 bases, with 13 bases between.

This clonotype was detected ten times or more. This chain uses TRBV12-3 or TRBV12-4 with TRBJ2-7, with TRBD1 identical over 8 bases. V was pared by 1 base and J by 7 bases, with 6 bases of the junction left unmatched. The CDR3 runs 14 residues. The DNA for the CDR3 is TGTGCCAGCAGTTTAGGGCAGGGGGCAGAGGAGCAGTACTTC. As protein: CASSLGQGAEEQYF.

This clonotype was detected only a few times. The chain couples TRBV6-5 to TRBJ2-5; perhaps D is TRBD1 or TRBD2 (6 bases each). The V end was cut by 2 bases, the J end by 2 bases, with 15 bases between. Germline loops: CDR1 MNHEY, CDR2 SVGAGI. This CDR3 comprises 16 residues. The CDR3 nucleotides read TGTGCCAGCAGTTACCGGCCGGGGGCGAGGCAAGAGACCCAGTACTTC. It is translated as CASSYRPGARQETQYF.

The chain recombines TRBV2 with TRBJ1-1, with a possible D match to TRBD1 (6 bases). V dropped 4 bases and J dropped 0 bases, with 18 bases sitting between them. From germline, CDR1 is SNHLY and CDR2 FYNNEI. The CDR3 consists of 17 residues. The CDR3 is CASSGTLTGGMNTEAFF. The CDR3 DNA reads TGTGCCAGCAGTGGGACTCTGACAGGAGGCATGAACACTGAAGCTTTCTTT. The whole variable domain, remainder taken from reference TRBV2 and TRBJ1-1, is EPEVTQTPSHQVTQMGQEVILRCVPISNHLYFYWYRQILGQKVEFLVSFYNNEISEKSEIFDDQFSVERPDGSNFTLKIRSTKLEDSAMYFCASSGTLTGGMNTEAFFGQGTRLTVV.

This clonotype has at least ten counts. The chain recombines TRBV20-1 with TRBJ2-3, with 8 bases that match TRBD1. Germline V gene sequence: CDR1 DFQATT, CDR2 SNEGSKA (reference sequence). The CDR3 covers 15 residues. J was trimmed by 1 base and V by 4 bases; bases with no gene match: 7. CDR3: CSANSMTGGTDTQYF. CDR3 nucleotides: TGCAGTGCTAACTCGATGACAGGGGGCACAGATACGCAGTATTTT.

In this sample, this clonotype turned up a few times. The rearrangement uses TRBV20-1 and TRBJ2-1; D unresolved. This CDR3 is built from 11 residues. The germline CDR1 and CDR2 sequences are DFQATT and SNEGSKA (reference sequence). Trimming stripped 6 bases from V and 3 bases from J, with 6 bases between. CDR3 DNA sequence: TGCAGTGCCGACGGCTACAATGAGCAGTTCTTC. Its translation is CSADGYNEQFF.

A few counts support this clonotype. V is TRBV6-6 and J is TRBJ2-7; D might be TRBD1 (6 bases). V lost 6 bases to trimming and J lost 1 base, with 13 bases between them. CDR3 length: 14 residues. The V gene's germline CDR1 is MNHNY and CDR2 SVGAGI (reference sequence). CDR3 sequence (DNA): TGTGCCAGCAGCCCTCCTGGACAGTCCTACGAGCAGTACGTC. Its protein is CASSPPGQSYEQYV.

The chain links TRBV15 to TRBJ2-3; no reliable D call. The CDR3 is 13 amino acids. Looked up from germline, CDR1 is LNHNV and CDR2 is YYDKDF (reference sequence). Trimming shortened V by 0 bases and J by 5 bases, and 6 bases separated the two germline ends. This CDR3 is CATSRDTRDTQYF. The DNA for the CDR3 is TGTGCCACCAGCAGAGATACGAGAGATACGCAGTATTTT. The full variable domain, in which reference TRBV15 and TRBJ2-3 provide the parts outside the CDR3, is DAMVIQNPRYQVTQFGKPVTLSCSQTLNHNVMYWYQQKSSQAPKLLFHYYDKDFNNEADTPDNFQSRRPNTSFCFLDIRSPGLGDTAMYLCATSRDTRDTQYFGPGTRLTVL.

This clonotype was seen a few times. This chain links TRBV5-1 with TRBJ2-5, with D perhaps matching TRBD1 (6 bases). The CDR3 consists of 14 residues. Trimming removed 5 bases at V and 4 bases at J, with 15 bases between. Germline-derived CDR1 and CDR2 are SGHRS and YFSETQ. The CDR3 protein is CASSTGTWRETQYF. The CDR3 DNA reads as TGCGCCAGCAGTACCGGGACATGGAGAGAGACCCAGTACTTC.

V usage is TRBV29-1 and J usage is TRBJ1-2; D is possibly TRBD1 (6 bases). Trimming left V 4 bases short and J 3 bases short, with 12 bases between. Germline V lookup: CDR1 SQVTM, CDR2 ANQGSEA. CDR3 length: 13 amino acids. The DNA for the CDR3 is TGCAGCGTTGGAGGGGGAGCGTACTATGGCTACACCTTC. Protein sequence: CSVGGGAYYGYTF.

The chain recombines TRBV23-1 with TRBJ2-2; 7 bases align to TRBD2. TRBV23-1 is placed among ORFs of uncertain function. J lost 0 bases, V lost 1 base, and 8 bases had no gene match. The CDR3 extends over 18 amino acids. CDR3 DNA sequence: TGCGCCAGCAGTCAATTCCCAAGCGGGGTAACGAACACCGGGGAGCTGTTTTTT. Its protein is CASSQFPSGVTNTGELFF.

The CDR3 spells CASSSIGSLDRAFF. In nucleotides, the CDR3 is TGTGCCAGCAGCTCCATTGGCTCTTTGGACAGAGCTTTCTTT. The chain joins TRBV7-3 to TRBJ1-1, with D maybe TRBD1 (6 bases). The CDR3 spans 14 residues. CDR1 is SGHTA, CDR2 FQGTGA, per germline. Trimming removed 4 bases from V and 10 bases from J, with 19 bases in between.

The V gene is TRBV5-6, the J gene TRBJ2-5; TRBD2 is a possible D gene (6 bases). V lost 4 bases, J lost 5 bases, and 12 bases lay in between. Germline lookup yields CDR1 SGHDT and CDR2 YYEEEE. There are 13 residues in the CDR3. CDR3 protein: CASSGGTGETQYF. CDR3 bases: TGTGCCAGCAGCGGGGGGACGGGGGAGACCCAGTACTTC. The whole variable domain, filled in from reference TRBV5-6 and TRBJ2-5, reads DAGVTQSPTHLIKTRGQQVTLRCSPKSGHDTVSWYQQALGQGPQFIFQYYEEEERQRGNFPDRFSGHQFPNYSSELNVNALLLGDSALYLCASSGGTGETQYFGPGTRLLVL.

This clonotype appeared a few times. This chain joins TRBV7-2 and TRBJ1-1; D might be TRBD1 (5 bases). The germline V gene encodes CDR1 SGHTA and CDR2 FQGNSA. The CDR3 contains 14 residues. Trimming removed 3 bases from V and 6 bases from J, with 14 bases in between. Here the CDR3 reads CASSFGGVSAEAFF. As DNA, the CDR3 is TGTGCCAGCAGCTTTGGGGGGGTTTCGGCTGAAGCTTTCTTT.

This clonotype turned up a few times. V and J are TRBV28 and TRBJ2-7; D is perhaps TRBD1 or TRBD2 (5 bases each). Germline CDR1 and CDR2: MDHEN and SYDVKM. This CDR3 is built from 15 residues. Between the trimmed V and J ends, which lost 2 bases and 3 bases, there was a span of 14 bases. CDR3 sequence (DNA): TGTGCCAGCAGTTTAAGAGGGGTACCGGACTACGAGCAGTACGTC. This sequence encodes CASSLRGVPDYEQYV.

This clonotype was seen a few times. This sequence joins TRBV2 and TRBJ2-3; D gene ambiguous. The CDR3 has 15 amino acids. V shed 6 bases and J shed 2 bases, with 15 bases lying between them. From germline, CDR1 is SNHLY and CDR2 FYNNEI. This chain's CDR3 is CASRLSFRATDTQYF. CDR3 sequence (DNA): TGTGCCAGCAGATTGAGTTTTAGGGCCACAGATACGCAGTATTTT.

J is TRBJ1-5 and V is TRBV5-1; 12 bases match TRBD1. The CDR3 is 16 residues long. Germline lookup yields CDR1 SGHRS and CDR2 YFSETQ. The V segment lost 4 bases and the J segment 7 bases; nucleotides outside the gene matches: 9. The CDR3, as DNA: TGCGCCAGCAGCCTCGCCCCCGGGACAGGGGGCCAGCCCCAGCATTTT. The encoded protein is CASSLAPGTGGQPQHF.

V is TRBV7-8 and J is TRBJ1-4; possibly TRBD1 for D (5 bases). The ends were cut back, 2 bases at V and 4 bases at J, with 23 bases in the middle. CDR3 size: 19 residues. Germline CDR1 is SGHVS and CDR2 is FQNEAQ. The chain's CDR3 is CASSLRPIVLRGVNEKLFF. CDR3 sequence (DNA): TGTGCCAGCAGCTTAAGGCCCATTGTTTTGCGGGGCGTTAATGAAAAACTGTTTTTT.

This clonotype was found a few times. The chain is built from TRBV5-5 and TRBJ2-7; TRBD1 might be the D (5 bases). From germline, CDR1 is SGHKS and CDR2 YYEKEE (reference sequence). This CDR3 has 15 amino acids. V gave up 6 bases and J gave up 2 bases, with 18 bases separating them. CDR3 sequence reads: CASTIDSRSAYEQYV. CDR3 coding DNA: TGTGCCAGCACCATAGACAGTCGGTCGGCCTACGAGCAGTACGTC.

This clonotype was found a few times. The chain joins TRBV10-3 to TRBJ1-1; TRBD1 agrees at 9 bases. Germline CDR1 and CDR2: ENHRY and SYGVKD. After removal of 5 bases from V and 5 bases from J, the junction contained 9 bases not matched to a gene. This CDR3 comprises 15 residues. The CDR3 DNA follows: TGTGCCATCAGTCTACTGACAGGGGGAGGTACTGAAGCTTTCTTT. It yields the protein CAISLLTGGGTEAFF.

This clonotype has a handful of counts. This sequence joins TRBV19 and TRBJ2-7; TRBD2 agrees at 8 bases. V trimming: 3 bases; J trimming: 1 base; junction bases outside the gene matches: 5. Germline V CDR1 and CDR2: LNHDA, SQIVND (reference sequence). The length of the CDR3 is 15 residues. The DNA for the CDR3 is TGTGCCAGTAGTATCTCGGGAGGGATTTCCTACGAGCAGTACTTC. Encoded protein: CASSISGGISYEQYF.

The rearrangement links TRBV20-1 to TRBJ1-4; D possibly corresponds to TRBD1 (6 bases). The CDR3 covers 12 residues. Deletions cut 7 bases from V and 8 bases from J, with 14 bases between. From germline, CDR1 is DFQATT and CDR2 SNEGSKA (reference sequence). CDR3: CSVGGRREKLFF. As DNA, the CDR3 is TGCAGTGTGGGGGGCCGGCGCGAAAAACTGTTTTTT.

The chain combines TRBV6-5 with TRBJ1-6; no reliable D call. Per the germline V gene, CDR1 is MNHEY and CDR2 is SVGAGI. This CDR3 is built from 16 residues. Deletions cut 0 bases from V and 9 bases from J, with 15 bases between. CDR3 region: CASSYSPGFEPSPLHF. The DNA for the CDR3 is TGTGCCAGCAGTTACTCGCCCGGGTTCGAACCTTCACCCCTCCACTTT.

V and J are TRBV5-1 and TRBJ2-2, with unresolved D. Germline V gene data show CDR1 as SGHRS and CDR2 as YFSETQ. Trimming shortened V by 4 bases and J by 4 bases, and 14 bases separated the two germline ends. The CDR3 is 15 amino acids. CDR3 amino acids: CASSPDGRVTGELFF. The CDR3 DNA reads TGCGCCAGCAGCCCGGACGGGCGAGTCACCGGGGAGCTGTTTTTT. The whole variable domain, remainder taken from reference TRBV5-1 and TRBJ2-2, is KAGVTQTPRYLIKTRGQQVTLSCSPISGHRSVSWYQQTPGQGLQFLFEYFSETQRNKGNFPGRFSGRQFSNSRSEMNVSTLELGDSALYLCASSPDGRVTGELFFGEGSRLTVL.

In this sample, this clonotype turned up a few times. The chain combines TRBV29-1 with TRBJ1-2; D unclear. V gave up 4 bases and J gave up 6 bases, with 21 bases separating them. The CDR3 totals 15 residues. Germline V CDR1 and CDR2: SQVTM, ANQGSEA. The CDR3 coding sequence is TGCAGCGTTGGTGCCCGGGGATCGGGGAAACATGGCTACACCTTC. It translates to CSVGARGSGKHGYTF.

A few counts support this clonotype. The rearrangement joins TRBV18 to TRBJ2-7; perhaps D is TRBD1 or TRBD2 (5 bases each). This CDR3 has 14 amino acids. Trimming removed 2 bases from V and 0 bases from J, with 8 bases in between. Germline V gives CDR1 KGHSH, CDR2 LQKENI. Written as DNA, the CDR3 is TGTGCCAGCTCACCATGGGACGGCTCCTACGAGCAGTACTTC. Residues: CASSPWDGSYEQYF. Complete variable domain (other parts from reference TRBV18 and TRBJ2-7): NAGVMQNPRHLVRRRGQEARLRCSPMKGHSHVYWYRQLPEEGLKFMVYLQKENIIDESGMPKERFSAEFPKEGPSILRIQQVVRGDSAAYFCASSPWDGSYEQYFGPGTRLTVT.